The 22 T cell receptor beta chains below were found in one sample sequenced in a study of blood T cell repertoires in COVID-19. TCRdb's copy holds only in-frame clones and misses some; the assay was immunoSEQ multiplex PCR. The data hold roughly 200,000 clones, with 70% to 90% observed a single time. Material: peripheral blood. Receptors were obtained from a human donor with active or convalescent COVID-19. The donor label of this sample is uncertain.

The chain links TRBV5-4 to TRBJ2-5, with TRBD1 as a possible D gene (5 bases). The CDR3 runs 14 residues. V shed 3 bases and J shed 1 base, with 10 bases lying between them. CDR1 and CDR2 from the germline V gene are SGHNT and YYREEE (reference sequence). The CDR3 protein is CASSSGQTQETQYF. The CDR3 DNA reads TGTGCCAGCAGCTCAGGACAAACCCAAGAGACCCAGTACTTC.

The J gene is TRBJ1-2, the V gene TRBV9; D is perhaps TRBD1 (6 bases). The CDR3 contains 13 residues. The V and J ends lost 5 bases and 2 bases respectively, with 10 bases between them. Looked up from germline, CDR1 is SGDLS and CDR2 is YYNGEE. CDR3 region: CASRTTGNYGYTF. CDR3 DNA sequence: TGTGCCAGCAGAACCACAGGGAACTATGGCTACACCTTC.

V and J are TRBV29-1 and TRBJ1-6; 7 nucleotides agree with TRBD1. This CDR3 has 15 residues. With 6 bases clipped from V and 5 bases from J, the junction kept 10 bases outside the gene matches. Germline loops: CDR1 SQVTM, CDR2 ANQGSEA. The CDR3 DNA reads as TGCAGCGTAAAGTTAACAGGGGTGAATAATTCACCCCTCCACTTT. Translation: CSVKLTGVNNSPLHF.

The chain couples TRBV2 to TRBJ1-6, with no clear D. Trimming left V 3 bases short and J 9 bases short, with 6 bases between. The CDR3 is 12 residues long. CDR1 is SNHLY and CDR2 is FYNNEI in the germline V gene. CDR3 loop: CASSEEASPLHF. Written as DNA, the CDR3 is TGTGCCAGCAGTGAGGAGGCTTCACCCCTCCACTTT.

This clone was seen only once. The chain is built from TRBV18 and TRBJ2-5, with TRBD1 identical over 10 bases. The CDR3 loop spans 15 amino acids. V was pared by 5 bases and J by 5 bases, with 8 bases of the junction left unmatched. Germline V gene data show CDR1 as KGHSH and CDR2 as LQKENI. Written as DNA, the CDR3 is TGTGCCAGCTCAATAAGACAGGGGGCTTTTGAGACCCAGTACTTC. This gives the protein CASSIRQGAFETQYF. Variable domain in full (rest from reference TRBV18 and TRBJ2-5): NAGVMQNPRHLVRRRGQEARLRCSPMKGHSHVYWYRQLPEEGLKFMVYLQKENIIDESGMPKERFSAEFPKEGPSILRIQQVVRGDSAAYFCASSIRQGAFETQYFGPGTRLLVL.

V gene TRBV5-1 combines with J gene TRBJ1-2; tentative D call: TRBD1 (5 bases). Germline-derived CDR1 and CDR2 are SGHRS and YFSETQ. Trimming stripped 0 bases from V and 0 bases from J, with 6 bases between. This CDR3 spans 14 amino acids. In DNA, the CDR3 is TGCGCCAGCAGCTTGGCAGGGACTAACTATGGCTACACCTTC. This encodes CASSLAGTNYGYTF.

The V and J genes are TRBV19 and TRBJ2-3, with D tentatively TRBD1 (5 bases). Trimming removed 6 bases from V and 3 bases from J, with 16 bases in between. Germline CDR1 and CDR2: LNHDA and SQIVND (reference sequence). This CDR3 is built from 15 residues. The CDR3: CASRPQDGHTDTQYF. CDR3 bases: TGTGCCAGTAGGCCGCAGGACGGACATACAGATACGCAGTATTTT.

The V and J genes are TRBV28 and TRBJ1-2; no definite D call. This CDR3 has 12 residues. The V and J ends lost 4 bases and 4 bases respectively, with 7 bases between them. Germline V CDR1 and CDR2: MDHEN, SYDVKM. The CDR3 here is CASSSTPYGYTF. In DNA, the CDR3 is TGTGCCAGCAGTTCTACTCCCTATGGCTACACCTTC.

J is TRBJ1-4 and V is TRBV7-6; TRBD1 matches at 8 bases. CDR1 SGHVS and CDR2 FNYEAQ come from the germline V gene. The CDR3 loop spans 14 amino acids. V dropped 5 bases and J dropped 8; count of bases not matched to a gene: 7. This CDR3 reads CASSLGQGREKLFF. CDR3 sequence (DNA): TGTGCCAGCAGCCTTGGACAGGGAAGGGAAAAACTGTTTTTT.

In the case of this clone: The junction departs from the called germline gene at one end, perhaps through a read error. The chain recombines TRBV7-2 with TRBJ1-2; 7 positions match TRBD1. The CDR3 has 13 residues. Germline lookup yields CDR1 SGHTA and CDR2 FQGNSA. The CDR3 nucleotides are TGTGCCAGCAGTTTAGAGGGGGCGGTGGGCTACACCTTC. Residues: CASSLEGAVGYTF. Full variable domain (missing parts from reference TRBV7-2 and TRBJ1-2): GAGVSQSPSNKVTEKGKDVELRCDPISGHTALYWYRQSLGQGLEFLIYFQGNSAPDKSGLPSDRFSAERTGGSVSTLTIQRTQQEDSAVYLCASSLEGAVGYTFGSGTRLTVV.

The J gene is TRBJ2-2, the V gene TRBV28; 11 bases map to TRBD2. The CDR3 totals 15 residues. After removal of 5 bases from V and 4 bases from J, the junction contained 3 bases not matched to a gene. Germline V lookup: CDR1 MDHEN, CDR2 SYDVKM. CDR3 sequence reads: CASSPLAGGTGELFF. CDR3 nucleotide sequence: TGTGCCAGCAGTCCCCTAGCGGGAGGCACCGGGGAGCTGTTTTTT.

This chain joins TRBV28 and TRBJ1-5, with D maybe TRBD1 (5 bases). V lost 3 bases and J 3 bases, leaving 6 bases between the germline ends. The CDR3 is made up of 13 amino acids. Germline V CDR1 and CDR2: MDHEN, SYDVKM. The CDR3 coding sequence is TGTGCCAGCAGTTTCAGGGCCAATCAGCCCCAGCATTTT. Protein product: CASSFRANQPQHF.

Only a few counts were recorded for this clone. The CDR3 region is CASGGSHSNQPQHF. The CDR3 nucleotides read TGTGCTAGTGGGGGCAGTCATAGCAATCAGCCCCAGCATTTT. The chain links TRBV12-5 to TRBJ1-5; D unresolved. There are 14 residues in the CDR3. Trimming shortened V by 6 bases and J by 0 bases, and 9 bases separated the two germline ends. CDR1 is LGHNT, CDR2 FRNRAP, per germline.

The chain employs TRBV15 and TRBJ1-4, with 9 bases fitting TRBD1. The CDR3 consists of 14 residues. Losses at the gene ends were 9 bases for V and 7 bases for J; bases not matched to a gene: 9. Per germline, CDR1 LNHNV and CDR2 YYDKDF (reference sequence). CDR3 sequence reads: CATGRDRVVEKLFF. CDR3 DNA: TGTGCCACTGGGAGGGACAGGGTAGTTGAAAAACTGTTTTTT. The full variable domain, completed using reference TRBV15 and TRBJ1-4, is DAMVIQNPRYQVTQFGKPVTLSCSQTLNHNVMYWYQQKSSQAPKLLFHYYDKDFNNEADTPDNFQSRRPNTSFCFLDIRSPGLGDTAMYLCATGRDRVVEKLFFGSGTQLSVL.

V and J are TRBV19 and TRBJ1-3; tentatively, D is TRBD1 (5 bases). This CDR3 region has 14 residues. Trimming took off 9 bases at V and 0 bases at J, with 12 bases between the two ends. CDR1 is LNHDA and CDR2 is SQIVND in the germline V gene (reference sequence). The DNA for the CDR3 is TGTGCCAGCGAGCGGGGGGGCTCTGGAAACACCATATATTTT. Translation: CASERGGSGNTIYF.

The CDR3 DNA is TGTGCCAGCAGCCCGAGCGGGGGGCCCCTGCTCGAGCAGTACTTC. Protein sequence: CASSPSGGPLLEQYF. The chain carries TRBV7-2 and TRBJ2-7; TRBD2 matches at 9 bases. With 5 bases clipped from V and 6 bases from J, the junction kept 11 bases outside the gene matches. There are 15 residues in the CDR3. The germline V gene has CDR1 SGHTA and CDR2 FQGNSA.

The gene calls are TRBV7-9 and TRBJ2-3; 7 positions match TRBD2. Germline assignment: CDR1 SEHNR and CDR2 FQNEAQ (reference sequence). This CDR3 contains 14 residues. The trim removed 5 bases at V and 5 bases at J, leaving 7 bases unmatched. This CDR3 is CASSRNSGGDTQYF. The CDR3 region has the DNA TGTGCCAGCAGCCGCAATTCGGGGGGAGATACGCAGTATTTT.

The V gene is TRBV6-5, the J gene TRBJ2-1, with TRBD1 as a possible D gene (6 bases). This CDR3 has 14 residues. Germline values: CDR1 MNHEY, CDR2 SVGAGI. V gave up 8 bases and J gave up 2 bases, with 13 bases separating them. CDR3 in amino acids: CASVRQGPYNEQFF. In DNA form, the CDR3 reads TGTGCCAGCGTTCGGCAGGGGCCCTACAATGAGCAGTTCTTC.

This chain connects TRBV24-1 to TRBJ1-2; 7 bases fit TRBD1. Per the germline V gene, CDR1 is KGHDR and CDR2 is SFDVKD. The CDR3 contains 12 residues. The J segment lost 2 bases and the V segment lost 8 bases, leaving 1 base of the junction unmatched. The CDR3 is CATKGQNYGYTF. The CDR3 DNA reads as TGTGCCACCAAGGGACAGAACTATGGCTACACCTTC.

This sequence joins TRBV21-1 and TRBJ2-5; TRBD1 is taken as the D call from the table, unchecked against the DNA. TRBV21-1 is deemed a pseudogene. The CDR3 covers 11 residues. CDR3 sequence (DNA): TGTGCCGGGGACAGCCAAGAGACCCAGTACTTC. Residues: CAGDSQETQYF.

This rearrangement joins TRBV5-6 to TRBJ1-1; a weak D match, TRBD1 (6 bases). This CDR3 region has 17 residues. Trimming removed 0 bases at V and 0 bases at J, with 15 bases between. The germline V gene has CDR1 SGHDT and CDR2 YYEEEE. CDR3 in DNA: TGTGCCAGCAGCTTGGGTTTTCCTGACAGGCTGAACACTGAAGCTTTCTTT. It specifies CASSLGFPDRLNTEAFF.

The J gene is TRBJ1-2, the V gene TRBV19, with TRBD1 matching over 8 bases. The CDR3 has 16 amino acids. Germline CDR1 is LNHDA and CDR2 is SQIVND (reference sequence). Trimming at V came to 6 bases and at J to 2 bases, leaving 11 bases not matched to a gene. The CDR3 DNA reads TGTGCCAGTAGCCCTCGGACAGGGCATAGAAACTATGGCTACACCTTC. Its translation: CASSPRTGHRNYGYTF.